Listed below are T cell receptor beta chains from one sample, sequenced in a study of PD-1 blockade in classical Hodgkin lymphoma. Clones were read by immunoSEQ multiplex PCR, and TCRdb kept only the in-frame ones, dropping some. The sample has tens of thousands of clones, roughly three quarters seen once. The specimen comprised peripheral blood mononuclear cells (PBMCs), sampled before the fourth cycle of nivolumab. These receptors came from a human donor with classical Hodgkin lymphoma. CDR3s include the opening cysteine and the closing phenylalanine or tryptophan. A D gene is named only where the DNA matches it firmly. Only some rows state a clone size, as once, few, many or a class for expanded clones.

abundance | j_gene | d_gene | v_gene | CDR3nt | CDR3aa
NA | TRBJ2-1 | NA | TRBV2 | TGTGCCAGCCTACTACTCAATGAGCAGTTCTTC | CASLLLNEQFF
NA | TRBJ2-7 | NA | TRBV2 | TGTGCCAGCAGCGACTACGAGCAGTACTTC | CASSDYEQYF
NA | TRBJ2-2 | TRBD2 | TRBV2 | TGTGCCAGCAGTGTAAGAGCGGGACCGAACACCGGGGAGCTGTTTTTT | CASSVRAGPNTGELFF
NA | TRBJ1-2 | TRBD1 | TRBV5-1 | TGCGCCAGCAGCTCCACAGGGGAGGCGGGAGGCTACACCTTC | CASSSTGEAGGYTF
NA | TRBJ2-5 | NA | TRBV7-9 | TGTGCCAGCAGCTTAGTGGGCACGGGACGGAGAAAAGAGACCCAGTACTTC | CASSLVGTGRRKETQYF
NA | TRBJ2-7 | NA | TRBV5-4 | TGTGCCAGCAGCTTGGATGCCGCCTACGAGCAGTACTTC | CASSLDAAYEQYF
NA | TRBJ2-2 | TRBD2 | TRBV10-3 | TGTGCCATCAGTGAGCGGGAGGGGTCCACCGGGGAGCTGTTTTTT | CAISEREGSTGELFF
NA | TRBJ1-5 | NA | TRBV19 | TGTGCCAGTAGTATTGGGGCAGGGCATCAGCCCCAGCATTTT | CASSIGAGHQPQHF
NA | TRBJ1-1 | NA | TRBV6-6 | TGTGCCAGCACTTTTGGGGTATCCTTGAACACTGAAGCTTTCTTT | CASTFGVSLNTEAFF
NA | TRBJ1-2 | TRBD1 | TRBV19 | TGTGCCAGTAGTTTTACAGGGGTAGCGGCTGGCTACACCTTC | CASSFTGVAAGYTF
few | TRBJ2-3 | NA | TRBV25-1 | TGTGCCAGCAGTCGACGGGGTTCAGGGGTAGCAGATACGCAGTATTTT | CASSRRGSGVADTQYF
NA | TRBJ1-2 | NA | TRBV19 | TGTGCCAGCTCGGATGTCGCGATTAATGGCTACACCTTC | CASSDVAINGYTF
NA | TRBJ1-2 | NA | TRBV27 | TGTGCCAGCAGTTTATCGCAAGCAGGGAGCTATGGCTACACCTTC | CASSLSQAGSYGYTF
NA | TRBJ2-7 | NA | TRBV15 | TGTGCCACCAGAGACGGTGGGGCTTCCTACGAGCAGTACTTC | CATRDGGASYEQYF
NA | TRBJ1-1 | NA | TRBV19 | TGTGCCAGTAGTATCAGTACGGCTGAAGCTTTCTTT | CASSISTAEAFF
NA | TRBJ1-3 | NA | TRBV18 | TGTGCCAGCTCACCACGAGGTGGAAACACCATATATTTT | CASSPRGGNTIYF
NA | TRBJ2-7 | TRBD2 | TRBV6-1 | TGTGCCAGCAGCCTAGCGGGGGGGCGTCACGAGCAGTACTTC | CASSLAGGRHEQYF
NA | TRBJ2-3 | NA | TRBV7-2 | TGTGCCAGCAGCTTAGTAGGTACCGGGGCGGGGACAGATACGCAGTATTTT | CASSLVGTGAGTDTQYF
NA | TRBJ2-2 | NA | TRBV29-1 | TGCAGCGGCGCCCGAGGCACCGGGGAGCTGTTTTTT | CSGARGTGELFF
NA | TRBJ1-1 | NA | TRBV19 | TGTGCCAGTAGTATCGCAGGGGCAGGTGTTGAAGCTTTCTTT | CASSIAGAGVEAFF
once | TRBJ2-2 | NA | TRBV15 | TGTGCCACCAGCAGAGTTGGAGGGGAGCTGTTTTTT | CATSRVGGELFF
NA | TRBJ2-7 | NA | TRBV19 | TGTGCCAGTAGTCTTTCAGGGGTATCCTACGAGCAGTACTTC | CASSLSGVSYEQYF
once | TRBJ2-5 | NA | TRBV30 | TGTGCCTGGATGCCCGGGGTGAGGCAAGAGACCCAGTACTTC | CAWMPGVRQETQYF
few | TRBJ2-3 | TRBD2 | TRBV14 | TGTGCCAGCAGCGGAAGGGCTAGCGGTAGAGATACGCAGTATTTT | CASSGRASGRDTQYF
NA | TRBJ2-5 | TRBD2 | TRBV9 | TGTGCCAGCAGCCCCCTCGTAGCGGGAGGACGGGAGGACTTC | CASSPLVAGGREDF
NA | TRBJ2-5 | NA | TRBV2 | TGTGCCAGCAGCGGAGAGGGGACTGGCAACCGGGAGACCCAGTACTTC | CASSGEGTGNRETQYF
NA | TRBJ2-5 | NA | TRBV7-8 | TGTGCCAGCAGCCCTGATCGTTTAGGCCTGGCCATAAAGGAGACCCAGTACTTC | CASSPDRLGLAIKETQYF
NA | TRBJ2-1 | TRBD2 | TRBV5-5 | TGTGCCAGCAGCTTACAAGCGGGGGGAGAGCAGTTCTTC | CASSLQAGGEQFF
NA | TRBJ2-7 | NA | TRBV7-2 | TGTGCCAGCAGCACCAAACAGGGAGTTACCAACGAGCAGTACTTC | CASSTKQGVTNEQYF
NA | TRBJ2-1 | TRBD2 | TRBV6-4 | TGTGCCAGCAGTCCCGGACTAGCGGGAGGACCTCGAATCCACAATGAGCAGTTCTTC | CASSPGLAGGPRIHNEQFF
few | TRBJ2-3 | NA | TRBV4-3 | TGCGCCAGCAGCCAAGACTACCGTACAGATACGCAGTATTTT | CASSQDYRTDTQYF
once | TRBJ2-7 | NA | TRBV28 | TGTGCCAGCAGTCAGACAGTTCTCTCCTACGAGCAGTACTTC | CASSQTVLSYEQYF
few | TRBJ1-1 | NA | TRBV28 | TGTGCCAGCATAATCCGGCAGGGAACTGAAGCTTTCTTT | CASIIRQGTEAFF
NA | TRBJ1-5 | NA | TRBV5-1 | TGCGCCAGCAGCTTACTTAGCAATCAGCCCCAGCATTTT | CASSLLSNQPQHF
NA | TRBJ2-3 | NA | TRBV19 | TGTGCCGTCGTAGTGTCGTCAGCACGGGGCACAGATACGCAGTATTTT | CAVVVSSARGTDTQYF
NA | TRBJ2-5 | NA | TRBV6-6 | TGTGCCAGCAGTTACTGGGGTGTGGGGGAGACCCAGTACTTC | CASSYWGVGETQYF
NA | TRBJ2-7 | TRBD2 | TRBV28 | TGTGCCAGCAGCTCGGGAGGGGGTTTGCGCTACGAGCAGTACTTC | CASSSGGGLRYEQYF
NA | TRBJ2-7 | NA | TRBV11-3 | TGTGCCAGCAGCTCCCTTACAGGGACCTACGAGCAGTACTTC | CASSSLTGTYEQYF
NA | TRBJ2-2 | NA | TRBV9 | TGTGCCAGCAGCGCGGGGGTCTCCCCCGGGGAGCTGTTTTTT | CASSAGVSPGELFF
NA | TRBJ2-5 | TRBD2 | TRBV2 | TGTGCCAGCAGCGAGGGACTAGCGGGAGAGACCCAGTACTTC | CASSEGLAGETQYF
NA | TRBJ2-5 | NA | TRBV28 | TGTGCCAGCAGTCGACAATGGGAGACCCAGTACTTC | CASSRQWETQYF
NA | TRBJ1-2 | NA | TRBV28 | TGTGCCAGCAGTTCACCGGGACGTGACTTGGAGGGCTACACCTTC | CASSSPGRDLEGYTF
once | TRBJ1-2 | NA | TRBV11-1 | TGTGCCAGCAGCCCGGCCAGGGGAGGTGGCTACACCTTC | CASSPARGGGYTF
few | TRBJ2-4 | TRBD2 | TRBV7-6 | TGTGCCAGCAGCTTGGGACTAGCGGGAGAGTCGGCAGTAGGCAAAAACATTCAGTACTTC | CASSLGLAGESAVGKNIQYF
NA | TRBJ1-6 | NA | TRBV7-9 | TGTGCCAGCACCCACGGGTTGGAGAGTCAAAGCGGGTATAATTCACCCCTCCACTTT | CASTHGLESQSGYNSPLHF
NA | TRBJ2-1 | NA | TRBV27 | TGTGCCAGCAGTGCCCCCGGACTTAATGAGCAGTTCTTC | CASSAPGLNEQFF
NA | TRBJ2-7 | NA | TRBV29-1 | TGCAGCGTTTCGTGGACAGCGTACCACGAGCAGTACTTC | CSVSWTAYHEQYF
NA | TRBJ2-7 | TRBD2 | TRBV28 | TGTGCCAGCAGTTTATGGGGGACTAGCTCCTACGAGCAGTACTTC | CASSLWGTSSYEQYF
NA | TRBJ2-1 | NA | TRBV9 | TGTGCCAGCAGCGTAGTCACTGGGGGCTACAATGAGCAGTTCTTC | CASSVVTGGYNEQFF
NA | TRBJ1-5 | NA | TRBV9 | TGTGCCAGCAGCGTAGTAAGGGTTCAGCCCCAGCATTTT | CASSVVRVQPQHF
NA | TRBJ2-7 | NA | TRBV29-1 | TGCAGCGTTGTAATGGGGACTCACGAGCAGTACTTC | CSVVMGTHEQYF
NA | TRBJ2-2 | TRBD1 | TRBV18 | TGTGCCAGCTCACCATCCCAGGGGGCGCCCGGGGAGCTGTTTTTT | CASSPSQGAPGELFF
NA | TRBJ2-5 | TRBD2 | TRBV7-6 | TGTGCCAGCAGCTTACGGCCGGCGGGAGGGGGTCAAGAGACCCAGTACTTC | CASSLRPAGGGQETQYF
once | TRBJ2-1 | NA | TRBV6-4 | TGTGCCAGGCCTCGCCCGTACAATGAGCAGTTCTTC | CARPRPYNEQFF
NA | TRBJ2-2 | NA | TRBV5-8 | TGTGCCAGCAGCTTTGATACCGGGACTCCCGTCCCCGGGGAGCTGTTTTTT | CASSFDTGTPVPGELFF
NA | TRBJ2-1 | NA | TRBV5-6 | TGTGCCAGCAGCCGACAACCTCCTACTTACAATGAGCAGTTCTTC | CASSRQPPTYNEQFF
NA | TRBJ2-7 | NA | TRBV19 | TGTGCCAGTAGTGTTGCGGGGGCTGGGGAGCAGTACTTC | CASSVAGAGEQYF
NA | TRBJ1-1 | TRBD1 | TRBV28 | TGTGCCAGCAGTTTCTTCGGGACAGGGACATCCGAAGCTTTCTTT | CASSFFGTGTSEAFF